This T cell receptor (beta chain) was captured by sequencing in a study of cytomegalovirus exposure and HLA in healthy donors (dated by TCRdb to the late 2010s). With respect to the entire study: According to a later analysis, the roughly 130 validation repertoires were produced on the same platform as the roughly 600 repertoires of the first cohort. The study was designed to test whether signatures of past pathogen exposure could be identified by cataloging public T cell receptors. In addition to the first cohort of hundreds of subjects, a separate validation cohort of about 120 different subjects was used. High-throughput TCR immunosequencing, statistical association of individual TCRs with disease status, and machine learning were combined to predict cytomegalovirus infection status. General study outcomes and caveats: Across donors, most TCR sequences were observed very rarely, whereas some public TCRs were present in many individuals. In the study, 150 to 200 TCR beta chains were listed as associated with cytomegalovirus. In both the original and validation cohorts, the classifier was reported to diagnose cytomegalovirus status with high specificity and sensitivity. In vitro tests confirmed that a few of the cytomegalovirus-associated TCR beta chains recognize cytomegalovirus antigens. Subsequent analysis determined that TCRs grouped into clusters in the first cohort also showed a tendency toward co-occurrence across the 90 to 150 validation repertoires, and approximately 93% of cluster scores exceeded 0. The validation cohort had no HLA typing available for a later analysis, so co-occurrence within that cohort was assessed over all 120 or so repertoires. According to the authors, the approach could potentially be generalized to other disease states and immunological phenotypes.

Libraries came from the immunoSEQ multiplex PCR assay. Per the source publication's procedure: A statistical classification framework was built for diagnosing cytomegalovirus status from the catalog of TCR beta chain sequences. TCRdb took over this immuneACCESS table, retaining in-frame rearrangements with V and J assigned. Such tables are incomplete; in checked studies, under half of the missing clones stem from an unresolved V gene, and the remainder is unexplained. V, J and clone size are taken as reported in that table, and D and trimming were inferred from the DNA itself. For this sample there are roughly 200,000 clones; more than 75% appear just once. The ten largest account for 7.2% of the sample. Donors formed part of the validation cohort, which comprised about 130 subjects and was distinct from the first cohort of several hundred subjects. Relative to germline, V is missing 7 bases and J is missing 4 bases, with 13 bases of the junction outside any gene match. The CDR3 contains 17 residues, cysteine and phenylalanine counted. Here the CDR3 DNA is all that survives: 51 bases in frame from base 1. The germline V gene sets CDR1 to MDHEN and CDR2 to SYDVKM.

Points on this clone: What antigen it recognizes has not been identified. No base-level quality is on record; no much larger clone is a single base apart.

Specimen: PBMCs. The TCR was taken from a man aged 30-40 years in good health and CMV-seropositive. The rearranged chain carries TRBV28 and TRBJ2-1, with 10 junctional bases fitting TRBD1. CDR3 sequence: CASTQGTGVNLYNEQFF. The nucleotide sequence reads TGTGCCAGCACCCAGGGGACAGGGGTCAATTTATACAATGAGCAGTTCTTC.